This TCR beta chain derives from a study of vaccination and CD4 T cells after COVID-19. Study context: Everyone enrolled got two doses of BNT162b2 or mRNA-1273 vaccine.

The Oncomine TCR Beta short-read assay generated sequence data from the DNA of cultured CD4+ T cells. TCRdb recomputed calls from the PCR reads with MiXCR, one row per CDR3 protein. Of roughly 6,800 distinct CDR3 sequences in the sample, 25% were seen once. CDR3 size: 13 residues. Germline-derived CDR1 and CDR2 are SGHVS and FQNEAQ. Trimming stripped 2 bases from V and 10 bases from J, with 12 bases between. Regarding treatment: roughly nine-day PBMC culture with coronavirus spike peptide pools or control peptides (ViraFEST assay). Expansion of antigen-specific T cells with peptide pools by ViraFEST preceded sequencing of TCRs. After being plated at two million per well, PBMCs were cultured with 10 IU/ml IL-2 and roughly 10 ug/ml peptide pools. In this sample, this clonotype turned up a few times. The antigen is unknown.

The rearrangement links TRBV7-8 to TRBJ2-1, with D possibly TRBD2 on 6 matching bases. The material sequenced was CD4+ T cells from blood, cultured in vitro, taken after SARS-CoV-2 vaccination. The receptor was isolated from a human donor who had recovered from COVID-19. This CDR3 is CASSLRVRGEQFF. The CDR3 DNA sequence: TGTGCCAGCAGCTTAAGGGTTCGGGGGGAGCAGTTCTTC.